This TCR beta chain originates from a study of Tregs in tolerant kidney transplant recipients. General study findings and limits: Changing PCR primers prevented nucleotide comparison between some patients' samples. Findings come from small patient numbers and require larger validation. The most relevant donor-specific Treg TCRbeta repertoire apparently came from expansion with activated donor B cells.

As to this clone: Its target is unknown.

The CDR3 has 14 residues. V was pared by 5 bases and J by 0 bases, with 10 bases between. CDR1 is LNHDA, CDR2 SQIVND, per germline (reference sequence). The assay was immunoSEQ multiplex PCR, and TCRdb's table has in-frame clones only and misses some. The sample consists of 60,000 to 95,000 clones, 95% to 98% of them appearing once. Unstimulated Tregs (CD4+CD25+CD127-) and CD4+CD25- non-Tregs were sorted from PBMCs. The rearrangement links TRBV19 to TRBJ1-2; D unresolved. The starting material was CD4+ T cells from blood, obtained before the transplant. The clonotype originates from a human donor who received a combined kidney and bone marrow transplant. The CDR3 bases are TGTGCCAGTAGTGGGCACCTTTCTAACTATGGCTACACCTTC. Protein product: CASSGHLSNYGYTF.